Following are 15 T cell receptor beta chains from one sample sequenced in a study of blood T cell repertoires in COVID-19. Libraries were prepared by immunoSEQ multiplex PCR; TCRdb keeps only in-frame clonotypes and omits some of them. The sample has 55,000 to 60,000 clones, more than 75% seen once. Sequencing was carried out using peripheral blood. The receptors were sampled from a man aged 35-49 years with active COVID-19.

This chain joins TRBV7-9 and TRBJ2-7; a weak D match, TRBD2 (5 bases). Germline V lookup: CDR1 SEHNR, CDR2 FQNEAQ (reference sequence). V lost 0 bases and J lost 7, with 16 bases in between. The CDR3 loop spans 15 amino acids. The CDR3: CASSLAKKGEREQYF. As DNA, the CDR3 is TGTGCCAGCAGCTTAGCGAAGAAAGGAGAGCGGGAGCAGTACTTC.

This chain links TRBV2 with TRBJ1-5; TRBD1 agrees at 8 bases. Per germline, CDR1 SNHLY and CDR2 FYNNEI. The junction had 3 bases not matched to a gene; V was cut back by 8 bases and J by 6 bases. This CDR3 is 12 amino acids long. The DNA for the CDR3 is TGTGCCAGCGGGACAGGTTTTCAGCCCCAGCATTTT. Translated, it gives CASGTGFQPQHF. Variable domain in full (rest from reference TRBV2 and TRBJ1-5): EPEVTQTPSHQVTQMGQEVILRCVPISNHLYFYWYRQILGQKVEFLVSFYNNEISEKSEIFDDQFSVERPDGSNFTLKIRSTKLEDSAMYFCASGTGFQPQHFGDGTRLSIL.

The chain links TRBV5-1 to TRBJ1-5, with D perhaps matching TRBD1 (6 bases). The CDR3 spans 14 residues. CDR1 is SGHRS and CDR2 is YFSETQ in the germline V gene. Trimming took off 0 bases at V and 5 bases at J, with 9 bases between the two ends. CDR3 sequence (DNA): TGCGCCAGCAGCTTGGGGGCAGGGGATCAGCCCCAGCATTTT. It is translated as CASSLGAGDQPQHF.

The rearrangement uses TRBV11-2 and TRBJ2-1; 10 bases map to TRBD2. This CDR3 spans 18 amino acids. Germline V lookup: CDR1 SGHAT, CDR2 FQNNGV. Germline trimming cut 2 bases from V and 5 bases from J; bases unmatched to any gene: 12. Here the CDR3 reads CASSLRPSGRLVDNEQFF. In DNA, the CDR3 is TGTGCCAGCAGCTTAAGGCCTAGCGGGAGATTGGTCGACAATGAGCAGTTCTTC.

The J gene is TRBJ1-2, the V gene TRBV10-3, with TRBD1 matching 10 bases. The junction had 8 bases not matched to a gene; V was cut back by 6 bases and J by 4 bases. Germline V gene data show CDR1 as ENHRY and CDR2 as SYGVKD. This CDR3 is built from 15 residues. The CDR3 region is CAISRDRGDLYGYTF. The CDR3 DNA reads TGTGCCATCAGCCGGGACAGGGGCGACCTCTATGGCTACACCTTC.

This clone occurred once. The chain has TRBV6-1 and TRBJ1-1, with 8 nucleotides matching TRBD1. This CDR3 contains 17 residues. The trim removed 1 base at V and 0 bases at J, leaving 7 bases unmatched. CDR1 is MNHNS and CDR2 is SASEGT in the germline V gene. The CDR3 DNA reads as TGTGCCAGCAGTGAAGGGACAGGGAACTTTATGAACACTGAAGCTTTCTTT. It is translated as CASSEGTGNFMNTEAFF.

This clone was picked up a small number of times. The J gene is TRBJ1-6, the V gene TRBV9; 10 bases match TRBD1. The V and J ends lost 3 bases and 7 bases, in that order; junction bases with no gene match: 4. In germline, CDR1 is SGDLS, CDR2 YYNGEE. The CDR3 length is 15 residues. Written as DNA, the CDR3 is TGTGCCAGCAGCGGCCCGGGACAGGGGAATTCACCCCTCCACTTT. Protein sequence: CASSGPGQGNSPLHF.

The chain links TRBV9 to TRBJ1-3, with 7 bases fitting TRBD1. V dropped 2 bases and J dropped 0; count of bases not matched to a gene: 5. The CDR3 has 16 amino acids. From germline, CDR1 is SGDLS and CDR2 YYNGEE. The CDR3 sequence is CASSVDTGDSGNTIYF. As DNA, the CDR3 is TGTGCCAGCAGCGTGGACACAGGGGACTCTGGAAACACCATATATTTT.

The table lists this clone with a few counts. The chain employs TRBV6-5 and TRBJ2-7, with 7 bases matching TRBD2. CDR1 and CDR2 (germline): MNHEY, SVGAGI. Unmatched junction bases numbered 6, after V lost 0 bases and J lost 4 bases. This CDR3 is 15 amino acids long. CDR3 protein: CASSYSGEGGYEQYF. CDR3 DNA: TGTGCCAGCAGTTACTCAGGGGAGGGAGGGTACGAGCAGTACTTC.

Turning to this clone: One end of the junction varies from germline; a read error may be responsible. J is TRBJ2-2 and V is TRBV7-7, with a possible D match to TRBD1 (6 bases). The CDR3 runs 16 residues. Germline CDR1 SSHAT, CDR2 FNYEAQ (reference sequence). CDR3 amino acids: CASSSTPGQTGGELFF. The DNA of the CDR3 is TGTGCTAGCAGCTCCACCCCGGGCCAAACAGGGGGGGAGCTGTTTTTT.

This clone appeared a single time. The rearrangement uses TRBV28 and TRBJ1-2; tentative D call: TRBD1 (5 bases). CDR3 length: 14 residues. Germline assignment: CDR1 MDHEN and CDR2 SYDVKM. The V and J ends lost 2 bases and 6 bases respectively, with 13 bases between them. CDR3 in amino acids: CASSLGGVRDGYTF. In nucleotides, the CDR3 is TGTGCCAGCAGTTTAGGGGGGGTACGAGATGGCTACACCTTC.

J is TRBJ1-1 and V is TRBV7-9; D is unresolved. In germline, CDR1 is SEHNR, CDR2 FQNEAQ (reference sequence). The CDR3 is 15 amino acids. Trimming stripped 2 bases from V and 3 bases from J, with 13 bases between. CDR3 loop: CASSLFPPSHTEAFF. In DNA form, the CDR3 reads TGTGCCAGCAGCTTATTCCCGCCAAGCCACACTGAAGCTTTCTTT.

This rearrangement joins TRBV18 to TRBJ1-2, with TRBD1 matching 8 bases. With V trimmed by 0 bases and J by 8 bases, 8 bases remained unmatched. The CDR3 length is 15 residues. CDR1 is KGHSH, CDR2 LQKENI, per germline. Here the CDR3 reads CASSPPGQALGGYTF. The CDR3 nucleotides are TGTGCCAGCTCACCACCGGGACAGGCGCTTGGCGGCTACACCTTC. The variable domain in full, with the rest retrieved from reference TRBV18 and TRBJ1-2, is NAGVMQNPRHLVRRRGQEARLRCSPMKGHSHVYWYRQLPEEGLKFMVYLQKENIIDESGMPKERFSAEFPKEGPSILRIQQVVRGDSAAYFCASSPPGQALGGYTFGSGTRLTVV.

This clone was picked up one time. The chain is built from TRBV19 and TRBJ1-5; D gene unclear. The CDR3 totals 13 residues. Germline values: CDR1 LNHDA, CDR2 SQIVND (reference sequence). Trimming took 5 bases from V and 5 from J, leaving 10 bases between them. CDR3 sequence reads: CASSSTFDQPQHF. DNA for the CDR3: TGTGCCAGTAGTTCGACATTTGATCAGCCCCAGCATTTT.

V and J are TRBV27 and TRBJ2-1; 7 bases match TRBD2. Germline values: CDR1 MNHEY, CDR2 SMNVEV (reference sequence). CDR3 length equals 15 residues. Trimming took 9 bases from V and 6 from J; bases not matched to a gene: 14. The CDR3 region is CASIRASGIGNEQFF. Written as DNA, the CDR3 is TGTGCCAGTATCCGAGCCAGCGGGATCGGCAATGAGCAGTTCTTC.